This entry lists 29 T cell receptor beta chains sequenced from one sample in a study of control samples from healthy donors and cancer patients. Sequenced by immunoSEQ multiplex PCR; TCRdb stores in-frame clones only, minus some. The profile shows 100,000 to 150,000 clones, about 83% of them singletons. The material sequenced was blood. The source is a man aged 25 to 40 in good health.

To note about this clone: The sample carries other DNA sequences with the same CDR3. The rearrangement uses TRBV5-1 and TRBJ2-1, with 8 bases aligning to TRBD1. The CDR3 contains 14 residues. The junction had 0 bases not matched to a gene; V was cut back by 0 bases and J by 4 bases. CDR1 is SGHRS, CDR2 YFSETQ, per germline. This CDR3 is CASSLGQGYNEQFF. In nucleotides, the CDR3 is TGCGCCAGCAGCTTGGGACAGGGGTACAATGAGCAGTTCTTC.

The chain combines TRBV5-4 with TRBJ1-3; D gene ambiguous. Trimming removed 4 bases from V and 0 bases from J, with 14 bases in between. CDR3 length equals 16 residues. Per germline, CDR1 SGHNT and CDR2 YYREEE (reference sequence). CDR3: CASSVIGRTSGNTIYF. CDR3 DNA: TGTGCCAGCAGCGTAATTGGTAGGACCTCTGGAAACACCATATATTTT.

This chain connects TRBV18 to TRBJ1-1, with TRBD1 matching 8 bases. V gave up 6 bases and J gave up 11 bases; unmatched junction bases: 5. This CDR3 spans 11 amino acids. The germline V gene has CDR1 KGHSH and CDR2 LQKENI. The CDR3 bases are TGTGCCAGCTCGGGACAGGCGAACGCTTTCTTT. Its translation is CASSGQANAFF.

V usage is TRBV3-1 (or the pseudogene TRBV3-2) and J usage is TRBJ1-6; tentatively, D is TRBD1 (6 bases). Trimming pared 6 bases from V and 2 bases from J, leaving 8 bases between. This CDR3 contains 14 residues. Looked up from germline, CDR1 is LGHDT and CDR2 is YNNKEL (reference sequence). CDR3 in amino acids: CASRQGTYNSPLHF. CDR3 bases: TGTGCCAGCAGGCAGGGGACCTATAATTCACCCCTCCACTTT.

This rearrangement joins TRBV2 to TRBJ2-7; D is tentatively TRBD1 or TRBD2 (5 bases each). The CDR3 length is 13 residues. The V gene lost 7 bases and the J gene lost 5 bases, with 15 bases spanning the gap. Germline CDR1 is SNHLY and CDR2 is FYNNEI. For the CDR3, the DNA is TGTGCCAGCAATAAACGCAGGGACCACGAGCAGTACTTC. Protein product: CASNKRRDHEQYF.

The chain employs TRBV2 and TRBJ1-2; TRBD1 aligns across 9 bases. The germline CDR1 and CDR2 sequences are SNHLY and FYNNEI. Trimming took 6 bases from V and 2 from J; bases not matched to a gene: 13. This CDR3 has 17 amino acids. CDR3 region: CASSVGTGTLRNYGYTF. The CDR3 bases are TGTGCCAGCAGCGTGGGGACAGGGACCCTTAGGAACTATGGCTACACCTTC.

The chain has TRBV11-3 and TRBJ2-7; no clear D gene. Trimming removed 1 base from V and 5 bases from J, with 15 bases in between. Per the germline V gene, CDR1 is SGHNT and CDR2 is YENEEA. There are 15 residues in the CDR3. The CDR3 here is CASSLVATAENEQYF. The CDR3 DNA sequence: TGTGCCAGCAGCTTAGTGGCTACTGCGGAGAACGAGCAGTACTTC. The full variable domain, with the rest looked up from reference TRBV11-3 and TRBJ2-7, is EAGVVQSPRYKIIEKKQPVAFWCNPISGHNTLYWYLQNLGQGPELLIRYENEEAVDDSQLPKDRFSAERLKGVDSTLKIQPAELGDSAVYLCASSLVATAENEQYFGPGTRLTVT.

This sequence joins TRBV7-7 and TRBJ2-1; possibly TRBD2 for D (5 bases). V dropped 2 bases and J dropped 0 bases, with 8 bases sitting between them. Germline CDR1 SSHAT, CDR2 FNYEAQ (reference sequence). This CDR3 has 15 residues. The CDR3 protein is CASSLRTSSYNEQFF. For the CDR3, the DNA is TGTGCCAGCAGCTTACGTACTAGCTCCTACAATGAGCAGTTCTTC.

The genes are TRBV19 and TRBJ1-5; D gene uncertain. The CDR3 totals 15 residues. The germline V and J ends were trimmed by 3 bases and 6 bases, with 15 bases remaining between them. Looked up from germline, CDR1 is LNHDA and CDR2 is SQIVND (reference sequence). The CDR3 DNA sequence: TGTGCCAGTAGTATTTCGGCAGGCCGGGGTCAGCCCCAGCATTTT. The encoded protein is CASSISAGRGQPQHF.

The CDR3 loop reads CASSQDRQGVLNNEQFF. DNA of the CDR3: TGTGCCAGCAGCCAAGATCGGCAGGGGGTGTTGAACAATGAGCAGTTCTTC. The chain employs TRBV3-1 (or the pseudogene TRBV3-2) and TRBJ2-1, with 7 bases aligning to TRBD1. The germline V gene has CDR1 LGHDT and CDR2 YNNKEL (reference sequence). The CDR3 loop spans 17 amino acids. V was clipped by 0 bases and J by 5 bases; unmatched bases: 10.

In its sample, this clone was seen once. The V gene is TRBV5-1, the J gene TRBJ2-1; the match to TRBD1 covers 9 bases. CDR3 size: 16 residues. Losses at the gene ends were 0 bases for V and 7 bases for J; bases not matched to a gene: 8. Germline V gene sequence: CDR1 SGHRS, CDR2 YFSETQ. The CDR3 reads CASSLGYGTGRNEQFF. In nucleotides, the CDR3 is TGCGCCAGCAGCTTGGGGTATGGGACAGGGAGGAATGAGCAGTTCTTC.

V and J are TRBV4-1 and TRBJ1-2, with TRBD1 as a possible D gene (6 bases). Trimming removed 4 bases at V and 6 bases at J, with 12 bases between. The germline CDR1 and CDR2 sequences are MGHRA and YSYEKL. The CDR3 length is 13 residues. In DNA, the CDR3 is TGCGCCAGCAGCCCAAACAGGGTTGATGGCTACACCTTC. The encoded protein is CASSPNRVDGYTF.

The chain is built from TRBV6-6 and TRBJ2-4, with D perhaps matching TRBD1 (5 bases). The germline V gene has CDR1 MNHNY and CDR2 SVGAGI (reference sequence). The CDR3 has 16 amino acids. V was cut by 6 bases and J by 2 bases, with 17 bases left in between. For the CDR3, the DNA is TGTGCCAGCAGCTCCCGCTCGACAGTCTCCAAAAACATTCAGTACTTC. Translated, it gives CASSSRSTVSKNIQYF.

CDR3 DNA: TGCGCCAGCAGCTTGGTCGCCGCCAGCGGGGATACGCAGTATTTT. This translates into CASSLVAASGDTQYF. This sequence joins TRBV5-1 and TRBJ2-3, with D possibly TRBD2 on 6 matching bases. The germline gives CDR1 SGHRS, CDR2 YFSETQ. The CDR3 has 15 residues. Trimming left V 0 bases short and J 6 bases short, with 14 bases between.

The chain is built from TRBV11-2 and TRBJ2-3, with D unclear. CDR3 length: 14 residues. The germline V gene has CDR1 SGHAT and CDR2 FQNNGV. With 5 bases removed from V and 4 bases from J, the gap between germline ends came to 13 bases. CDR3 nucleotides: TGTGCCAGCAGCCTACGACAAGGGCCAGATACGCAGTATTTT. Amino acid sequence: CASSLRQGPDTQYF.

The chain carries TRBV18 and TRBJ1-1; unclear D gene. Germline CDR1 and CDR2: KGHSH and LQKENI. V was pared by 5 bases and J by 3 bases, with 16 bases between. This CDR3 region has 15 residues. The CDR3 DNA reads TGTGCCAGCTCATTAAGGCAGTCGGAGGACACTGAAGCTTTCTTT. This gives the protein CASSLRQSEDTEAFF.

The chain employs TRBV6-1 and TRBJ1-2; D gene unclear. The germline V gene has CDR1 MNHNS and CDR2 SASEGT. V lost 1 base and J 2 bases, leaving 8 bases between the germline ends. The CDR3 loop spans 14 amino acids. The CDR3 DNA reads TGTGCCAGCAGTGAAGGTAGTTGGAACTATGGCTACACCTTC. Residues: CASSEGSWNYGYTF.

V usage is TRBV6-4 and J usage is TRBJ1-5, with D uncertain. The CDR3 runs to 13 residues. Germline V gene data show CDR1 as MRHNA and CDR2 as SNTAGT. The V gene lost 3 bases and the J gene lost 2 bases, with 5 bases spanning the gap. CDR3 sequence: CASSEGRNQPQHF. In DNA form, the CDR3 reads TGTGCCAGCAGTGAAGGGCGCAATCAGCCCCAGCATTTT.

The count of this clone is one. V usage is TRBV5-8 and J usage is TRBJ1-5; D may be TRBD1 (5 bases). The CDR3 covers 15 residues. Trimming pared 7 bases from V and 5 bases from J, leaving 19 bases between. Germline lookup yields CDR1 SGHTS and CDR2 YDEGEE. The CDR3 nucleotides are TGTGCCAGCCAACAGGAACACGGTGGGGATCAGCCCCAGCATTTT. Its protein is CASQQEHGGDQPQHF.

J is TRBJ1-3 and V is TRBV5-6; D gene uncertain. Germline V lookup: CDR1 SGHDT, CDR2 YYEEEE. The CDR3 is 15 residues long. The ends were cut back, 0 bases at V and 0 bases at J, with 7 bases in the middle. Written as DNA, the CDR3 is TGTGCCAGCAGCTTGGGGGTGTACTCTGGAAACACCATATATTTT. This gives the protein CASSLGVYSGNTIYF.

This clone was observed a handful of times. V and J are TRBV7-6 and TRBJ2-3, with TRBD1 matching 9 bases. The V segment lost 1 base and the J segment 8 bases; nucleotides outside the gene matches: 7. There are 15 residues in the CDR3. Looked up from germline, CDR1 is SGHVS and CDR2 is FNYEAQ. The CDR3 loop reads CASSLDRGPLGTQYF. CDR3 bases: TGTGCCAGCAGCTTAGACAGGGGGCCCCTCGGTACGCAGTATTTT.

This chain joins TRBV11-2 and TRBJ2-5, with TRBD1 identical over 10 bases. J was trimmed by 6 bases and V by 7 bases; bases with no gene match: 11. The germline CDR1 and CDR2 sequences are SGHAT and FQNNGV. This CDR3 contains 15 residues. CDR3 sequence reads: CASTPGGQGRQTQYF. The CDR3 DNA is TGTGCCAGCACCCCCGGGGGACAGGGGCGCCAGACCCAGTACTTC. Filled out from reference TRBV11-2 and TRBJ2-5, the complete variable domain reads EAGVAQSPRYKIIEKRQSVAFWCNPISGHATLYWYQQILGQGPKLLIQFQNNGVVDDSQLPKDRFSAERLKGVDSTLKIQPAKLEDSAVYLCASTPGGQGRQTQYFGPGTRLLVL.

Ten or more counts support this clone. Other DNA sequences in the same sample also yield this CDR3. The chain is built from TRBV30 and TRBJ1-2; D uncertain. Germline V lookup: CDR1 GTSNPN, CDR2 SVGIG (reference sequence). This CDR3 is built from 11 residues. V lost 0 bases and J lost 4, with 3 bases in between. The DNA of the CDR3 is TGTGCCTGGAGTGTACTCTATGGCTACACCTTC. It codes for CAWSVLYGYTF.

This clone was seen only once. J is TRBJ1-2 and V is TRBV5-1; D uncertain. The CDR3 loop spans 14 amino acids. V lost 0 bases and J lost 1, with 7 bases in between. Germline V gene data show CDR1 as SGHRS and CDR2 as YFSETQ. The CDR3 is CASSLAASNYGYTF. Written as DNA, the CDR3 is TGCGCCAGCAGCTTGGCCGCGAGTAACTATGGCTACACCTTC. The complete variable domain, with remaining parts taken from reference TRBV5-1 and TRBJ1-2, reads KAGVTQTPRYLIKTRGQQVTLSCSPISGHRSVSWYQQTPGQGLQFLFEYFSETQRNKGNFPGRFSGRQFSNSRSEMNVSTLELGDSALYLCASSLAASNYGYTFGSGTRLTVV.

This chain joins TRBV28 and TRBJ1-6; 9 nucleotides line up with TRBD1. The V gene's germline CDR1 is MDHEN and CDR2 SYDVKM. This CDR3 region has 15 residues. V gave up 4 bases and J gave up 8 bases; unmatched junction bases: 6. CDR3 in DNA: TGTGCCAGCAGTTCACCGGACAGGGGTCATTCACCCCTCCACTTT. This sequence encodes CASSSPDRGHSPLHF.

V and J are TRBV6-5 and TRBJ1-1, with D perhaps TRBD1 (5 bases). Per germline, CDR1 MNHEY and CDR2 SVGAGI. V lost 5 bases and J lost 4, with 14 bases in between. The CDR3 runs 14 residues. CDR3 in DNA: TGTGCCAGCAGTCACCCGGGGGAGGCCACTGAAGCTTTCTTT. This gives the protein CASSHPGEATEAFF.

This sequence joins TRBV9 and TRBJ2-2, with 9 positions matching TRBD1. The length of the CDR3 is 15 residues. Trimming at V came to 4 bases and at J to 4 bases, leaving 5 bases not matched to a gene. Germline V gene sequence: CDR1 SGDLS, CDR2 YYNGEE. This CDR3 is CASSQTGGVTGELFF. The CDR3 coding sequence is TGTGCCAGCAGCCAAACAGGGGGCGTCACCGGGGAGCTGTTTTTT.

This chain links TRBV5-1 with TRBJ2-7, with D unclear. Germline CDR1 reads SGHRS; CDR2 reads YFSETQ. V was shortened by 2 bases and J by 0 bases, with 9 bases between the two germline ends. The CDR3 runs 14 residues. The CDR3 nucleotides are TGCGCCAGCAGCTTCCCTCATTTCTCCTACGAGCAGTACGTC. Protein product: CASSFPHFSYEQYV.

As DNA, the CDR3 is TGTGCCTGGGGACAGGGTTTCATGAACACTGAAGCTTTCTTT. Translation gives CAWGQGFMNTEAFF. V is TRBV30 and J is TRBJ1-1, with 8 nucleotides matching TRBD1. The V gene end was trimmed by 5 bases and the J gene end by 0 bases; junction bases not matched to a gene: 5. CDR1 is GTSNPN and CDR2 is SVGIG in the germline V gene (reference sequence). There are 14 residues in the CDR3.